Each of the 14 T cell receptor beta chains below was sequenced from the same sample in a study of cytomegalovirus exposure and HLA in healthy donors. PCR employed 60 Vbeta and 13 Jbeta primers. Here immunoSEQ multiplex PCR was the method, and the copy in TCRdb shows in-frame clones only, minus some. The sample contains about 180,000 clones, 70% to 85% of which appear only once. Sequenced input: PBMCs. The receptors shown here come from a human donor in good health.

On this clone: Within the sample, other DNA sequences also encode this same CDR3. The chain is built from TRBV19 and TRBJ2-3; the D gene is possibly TRBD1 (5 bases). This CDR3 comprises 14 residues. Germline CDR1 is LNHDA and CDR2 is SQIVND (reference sequence). The V end lost 3 bases, the J end lost 3 bases, and 10 bases lay between the germline ends. The CDR3 DNA reads as TGTGCCAGTAGTATTGGAAGGGGTACAGATACGCAGTATTTT. Its translation is CASSIGRGTDTQYF.

The chain employs TRBV6-6 and TRBJ2-7; D is possibly TRBD1 (6 bases). The V gene's germline CDR1 is MNHNY and CDR2 SVGAGI (reference sequence). V was trimmed by 2 bases and J by 0 bases, leaving 11 bases between them. CDR3 length: 15 amino acids. The CDR3 DNA sequence: TGTGCCAGCAGTTACAAACAGGGCCTCTCCTACGAGCAGTACTTC. Its protein is CASSYKQGLSYEQYF.

The V gene is TRBV7-2, the J gene TRBJ2-1, with 12 nucleotides matching TRBD2. The CDR3 loop spans 15 amino acids. The ends lost 1 base at V and 14 bases at J; junction bases unmatched: 9. Germline CDR1 reads SGHTA; CDR2 reads FQGNSA. The CDR3 DNA reads TGTGCCAGCAGCTTAGTTGGCCTAGCGGGGGGGTGGGAGTTCTTC. Translation gives CASSLVGLAGGWEFF.

This clone was recorded once. The chain couples TRBV7-3 to TRBJ2-1; TRBD2 matches at 13 bases. Germline trimming cut 9 bases from V and 5 bases from J; bases unmatched to any gene: 7. The CDR3 runs to 15 residues. The germline V gene encodes CDR1 SGHTA and CDR2 FQGTGA. CDR3 bases: TGTGCCAGTAGACTAGCGGGGGGTTTAGACAATGAGCAGTTCTTC. Translating gives CASRLAGGLDNEQFF.

V gene TRBV13 combines with J gene TRBJ2-7, with D possibly being TRBD1 (6 bases). Germline CDR1 and CDR2: PRHDT and FYEKMQ (reference sequence). With 5 bases removed from V and 6 bases from J, the gap between germline ends came to 11 bases. CDR3 length equals 12 residues. The CDR3 protein is CASSHQGSEQYF. CDR3 DNA: TGTGCCAGCAGCCACCAGGGGTCCGAGCAGTACTTC. Filled out from reference TRBV13 and TRBJ2-7, the complete variable domain reads AAGVIQSPRHLIKEKRETATLKCYPIPRHDTVYWYQQGPGQDPQFLISFYEKMQSDKGSIPDRFSAQQFSDYHSELNMSSLELGDSALYFCASSHQGSEQYFGPGTRLTVT.

The rearrangement links TRBV7-2 to TRBJ1-2; TRBD1 matches at 7 bases. Per germline, CDR1 SGHTA and CDR2 FQGNSA. This CDR3 has 14 amino acids. V lost 5 bases and J lost 6; bases outside the gene matches: 9. CDR3 sequence: CASSPEPQGHGYTF. For the CDR3, the DNA is TGTGCCAGCAGCCCTGAGCCACAGGGGCATGGCTACACCTTC. Together with reference TRBV7-2 and TRBJ1-2, the CDR3 gives the full variable domain: GAGVSQSPSNKVTEKGKDVELRCDPISGHTALYWYRQSLGQGLEFLIYFQGNSAPDKSGLPSDRFSAERTGGSVSTLTIQRTQQEDSAVYLCASSPEPQGHGYTFGSGTRLTVV.

The gene calls are TRBV7-9 and TRBJ1-2, with a tentative D call TRBD1 (6 bases). This CDR3 spans 14 amino acids. From germline, CDR1 is SEHNR and CDR2 FQNEAQ (reference sequence). The ends were cut back, 5 bases at V and 1 base at J, with 11 bases in the middle. The CDR3, as DNA: TGTGCCAGCAGCCCAGGACAGTATAACTATGGCTACACCTTC. Translating gives CASSPGQYNYGYTF. Based on the CDR3 plus reference TRBV7-9 and TRBJ1-2, the full variable domain is DTGVSQNPRHKITKRGQNVTFRCDPISEHNRLYWYRQTLGQGPEFLTYFQNEAQLEKSRLLSDRFSAERPKGSFSTLEIQRTEQGDSAMYLCASSPGQYNYGYTFGSGTRLTVV.

This sequence joins TRBV7-6 and TRBJ1-2; tentatively, D is TRBD1 (6 bases). V shed 0 bases and J shed 8 bases, with 16 bases lying between them. Germline CDR1 is SGHVS and CDR2 is FNYEAQ. The CDR3 runs to 15 residues. The CDR3 DNA follows: TGTGCCAGCAGCTTAGCACAGGGCAGCCTTCGGGGCTACACCTTC. Encoded protein: CASSLAQGSLRGYTF.

This chain uses TRBV27 with TRBJ2-4, with D tentatively TRBD1 (6 bases). Trimming removed 4 bases from V and 1 base from J, with 11 bases in between. The CDR3 spans 15 residues. The germline CDR1 and CDR2 sequences are MNHEY and SMNVEV (reference sequence). The CDR3 spells CASSSGVGAKNIQYF. CDR3 bases: TGTGCCAGCAGTTCAGGGGTAGGGGCCAAAAACATTCAGTACTTC.

The rearrangement joins TRBV18 to TRBJ2-7, with D possibly TRBD1 on 5 matching bases. The V end lost 2 bases, the J end lost 2 bases, and 13 bases lay between the germline ends. This CDR3 has 15 residues. CDR1 KGHSH and CDR2 LQKENI come from the germline V gene. The CDR3 sequence is CASSPSPDSTYEQYF. In nucleotides, the CDR3 is TGTGCCAGCTCACCATCCCCCGACAGCACCTACGAGCAGTACTTC.

A single count supports this clone. The chain uses TRBV10-3 and TRBJ2-1; D possibly corresponds to TRBD1 (5 bases). Deletions cut 2 bases from V and 4 bases from J, with 6 bases between. The CDR3 runs to 13 residues. CDR1 and CDR2 (germline): ENHRY, SYGVKD. CDR3 nucleotide sequence: TGTGCCATCAGTGAGGACAGATACAATGAGCAGTTCTTC. This sequence encodes CAISEDRYNEQFF.

The chain joins TRBV4-1 to TRBJ1-5; maybe TRBD1 (5 bases). Trimming took off 2 bases at V and 7 bases at J, with 18 bases between the two ends. This CDR3 is built from 16 residues. The V gene's germline CDR1 is MGHRA and CDR2 YSYEKL. In DNA form, the CDR3 reads TGCGCCAGCAGCCAAATCCTAGGTGGGGGGTGGCAGCCCCAGCATTTT. It specifies CASSQILGGGWQPQHF.

The rearrangement links TRBV10-1 to TRBJ2-1, with 13 bases fitting TRBD2. This CDR3 contains 15 residues. CDR1 and CDR2 from the germline V gene are WNHNN and SYGVQD (reference sequence). After removal of 6 bases from V and 8 bases from J, the junction contained 7 bases not matched to a gene. CDR3 DNA: TGCGCCAGCAGCCTACTAGCGGGGGGGCTCGATGAGCAGTTCTTC. This encodes CASSLLAGGLDEQFF.

The chain couples TRBV27 to TRBJ2-2; 9 bases match TRBD1. The germline V gene encodes CDR1 MNHEY and CDR2 SMNVEV (reference sequence). The CDR3 extends over 17 amino acids. V shed 5 bases and J 3 bases; nucleotides not matched to a gene: 10. CDR3 nucleotides: TGTGCCAGCAGTCCTAACCCCGGGACAGGGCACACCGGGGAGCTGTTTTTT. Translated, it gives CASSPNPGTGHTGELFF.